Only a few counts were recorded for the clone carrying this T cell receptor beta chain. This sample stems from a study of patients and donors after allogeneic stem cell transplantation. The germline CDR1 and CDR2 sequences are SGHRS and YFSETQ. After removal of 4 bases from V and 5 bases from J, the junction contained 8 bases not matched to a gene. The CDR3 extends over 14 amino acids. Each CDR3 protein gets one entry after TCRdb re-called the RT-PCR reads with MiXCR. The sample gives about 960,000 distinct CDR3 sequences, roughly 17% of which show up once; about 6% is in the top ten. The rearrangement joins TRBV5-1 to TRBJ2-7; 8 bases are shared with TRBD2. This sequence was found in a human donor who was either an allogeneic HSCT recipient or a stem cell or donor lymphocyte infusion donor (not recorded which). It is not recorded whose cells these are; they may come from a transplant donor. Sequencing input: blood, either unsorted or a sorted T cell fraction (not recorded which). CDR3 sequence (DNA): TGCGCCAGCAGCAAAGGACGGGAGGGCAACGAGCAGTACTTC. This sequence encodes CASSKGREGNEQYF.